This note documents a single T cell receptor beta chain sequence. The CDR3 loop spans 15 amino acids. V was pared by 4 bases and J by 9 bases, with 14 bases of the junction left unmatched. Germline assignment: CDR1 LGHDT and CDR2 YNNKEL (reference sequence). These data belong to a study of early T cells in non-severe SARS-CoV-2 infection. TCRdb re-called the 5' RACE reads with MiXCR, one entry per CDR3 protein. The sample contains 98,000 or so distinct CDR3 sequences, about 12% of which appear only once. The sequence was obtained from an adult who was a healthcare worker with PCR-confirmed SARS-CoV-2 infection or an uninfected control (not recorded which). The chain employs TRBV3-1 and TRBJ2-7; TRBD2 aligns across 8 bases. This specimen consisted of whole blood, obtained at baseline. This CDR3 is CASSLPDRAGVAQYF. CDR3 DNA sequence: TGTGCCAGCAGCCTCCCCGATAGAGCGGGGGTTGCGCAGTACTTC.